These 32 T cell receptor beta chains share one sample of origin, sequenced in a study of blood T cell repertoires in COVID-19 (dated by TCRdb to 2019 to 2021). The library relied on the immunoSEQ multiplex PCR assay. TCRdb re-hosts the immuneACCESS table, in-frame sequences only. Its copies lack some clones; in the studies checked, an unresolved V gene accounts for under half of them, and the cause for the rest is not known. The sample data list some 45,000 clones, and 86% of these were observed just once. 8.5% to 10% of the sample is in the top ten clones. Sequencing was carried out using peripheral blood. The receptors stem from a human donor in a cohort sampled during active COVID-19.

The chain carries TRBV6-6 and TRBJ2-1; weak D call: TRBD2 (6 bases). CDR3 length equals 15 residues. V was pared by 5 bases and J by 6 bases, with 17 bases between. Looked up from germline, CDR1 is MNHNY and CDR2 is SVGAGI (reference sequence). CDR3 nucleotide sequence: TGTGCCAGCAGTGACGGGACTTCCCGGGGCAATGAGCAGTTCTTC. Translating it yields CASSDGTSRGNEQFF.

The chain employs TRBV21-1 and TRBJ1-3. TRBV21-1 is tagged as a pseudogene. CDR3 length: 19 amino acids. In nucleotides, the CDR3 is TGTGCCAGCAGCAAAGCTACGACTGTCGGGGACTCCTCTGGAAACACCATATATTTT. Translated, it gives CASSKATTVGDSSGNTIYF.

This clone has just one count. This chain joins TRBV6-4 and TRBJ1-1; the match to TRBD1 covers 9 bases. V lost 11 bases and J lost 4; bases outside the gene matches: 20. The CDR3 consists of 17 residues. Germline V gene data show CDR1 as MRHNA and CDR2 as SNTAGT. CDR3 residues: CAAPAGSVGTGSTEAFF. In DNA form, the CDR3 reads TGTGCCGCTCCAGCAGGGTCGGTAGGGACAGGGTCCACTGAAGCTTTCTTT.

V gene TRBV6-6 combines with J gene TRBJ2-5; TRBD2 aligns across 14 bases. Trimming removed 5 bases from V and 9 bases from J; junction bases left unmatched: 11. This CDR3 is built from 16 residues. Germline-derived CDR1 and CDR2 are MNHNY and SVGAGI (reference sequence). As DNA, the CDR3 is TGTGCCAGCAGTACCGGGACTAGCGGGGGTTTAGATCCCCAGTACTTC. This encodes CASSTGTSGGLDPQYF.

CDR3 bases: TGTGCCAGCAGTTTAGCGTCAACATCCGCTTTCTTT. Protein: CASSLASTSAFF. The genes are TRBV12-3 or TRBV12-4 and TRBJ1-1; no reliable D call. The CDR3 runs 12 residues. V gave up 0 bases and J gave up 11 bases, with 10 bases separating them.

The genes are TRBV5-1 and TRBJ1-1; 7 bases agree with TRBD1. Germline V gene sequence: CDR1 SGHRS, CDR2 YFSETQ. V was clipped by 7 bases and J by 6 bases; unmatched bases: 6. This CDR3 comprises 12 residues. The CDR3 DNA reads TGCGCCAGCGGCTCAGGGGGTCCTGAAGCTTTCTTT. Its translation is CASGSGGPEAFF.

This clone was counted between two and nine times. The V and J genes are TRBV28 and TRBJ2-1; tentatively, D is TRBD1 (6 bases). The CDR3 contains 18 residues. Germline CDR1 is MDHEN and CDR2 is SYDVKM. The germline V and J ends were trimmed by 5 bases and 4 bases, with 24 bases remaining between them. This CDR3 is CASSPLVSGTSPYNEQFF. In DNA, the CDR3 is TGTGCCAGCAGTCCCTTAGTATCCGGGACATCCCCGTACAATGAGCAGTTCTTC.

This chain links TRBV5-1 with TRBJ1-2; TRBD1 matches at 7 bases. This CDR3 contains 15 residues. Unmatched junction bases numbered 3, after V lost 0 bases and J lost 1 base. From germline, CDR1 is SGHRS and CDR2 YFSETQ. The CDR3 nucleotides read TGCGCCAGCAGCTTGGGACAGGGTTTTAACTATGGCTACACCTTC. It translates to CASSLGQGFNYGYTF.

CDR3 bases: TGTGCCAGCAGCCCCTTCCCGGGACAGGGGGTGCGTGAGCAGTACTTC. Protein: CASSPFPGQGVREQYF. V and J are TRBV5-6 and TRBJ2-7, with 11 bases identical to TRBD1. V dropped 4 bases and J dropped 7; count of bases not matched to a gene: 13. The CDR3 extends over 16 amino acids. Germline-derived CDR1 and CDR2 are SGHDT and YYEEEE. Combining the CDR3 with reference TRBV5-6 and TRBJ2-7 gives the whole variable domain DAGVTQSPTHLIKTRGQQVTLRCSPKSGHDTVSWYQQALGQGPQFIFQYYEEEERQRGNFPDRFSGHQFPNYSSELNVNALLLGDSALYLCASSPFPGQGVREQYFGPGTRLTVT.

The J gene is TRBJ1-1, the V gene TRBV5-1; TRBD1 matches at 8 bases. Trimming took 3 bases from V and 0 from J; bases not matched to a gene: 1. CDR3 length: 14 amino acids. Germline-derived CDR1 and CDR2 are SGHRS and YFSETQ. The CDR3 reads CASSSGQVNTEAFF. The CDR3 DNA reads as TGCGCCAGCAGCTCGGGACAGGTGAACACTGAAGCTTTCTTT.

The chain employs TRBV7-2 and TRBJ1-4; 8 nucleotides agree with TRBD1. V shed 5 bases, J shed 3 bases, and the junction held 5 bases outside the gene matches. CDR1 and CDR2 (germline): SGHTA, FQGNSA. CDR3 length: 15 amino acids. For the CDR3, the DNA is TGTGCCAGCAGCGCACAGGGGGTGGCTAATGAAAAACTGTTTTTT. This translates into CASSAQGVANEKLFF. The complete variable domain, with remaining parts taken from reference TRBV7-2 and TRBJ1-4, reads GAGVSQSPSNKVTEKGKDVELRCDPISGHTALYWYRQSLGQGLEFLIYFQGNSAPDKSGLPSDRFSAERTGGSVSTLTIQRTQQEDSAVYLCASSAQGVANEKLFFGSGTQLSVL.

This clone has just a few counts. The genes are TRBV7-8 and TRBJ2-1; tentative D call: TRBD2 (5 bases). Looked up from germline, CDR1 is SGHVS and CDR2 is FQNEAQ. Between the trimmed V and J ends, which lost 5 bases and 8 bases, there was a span of 25 bases. The CDR3 spans 17 residues. The CDR3 DNA is TGTGCCAGCAGCCCGAAGCCCATCCACGGGAATGGTTATGAGCAGTTCTTC. The encoded protein is CASSPKPIHGNGYEQFF.

The chain links TRBV5-4 to TRBJ2-5; 7 nucleotides align to TRBD2. The CDR3 extends over 14 amino acids. V lost 4 bases and J lost 2; bases outside the gene matches: 5. Germline CDR1 and CDR2: SGHNT and YYREEE (reference sequence). CDR3 region: CASSPWGGQETQYF. The CDR3 bases are TGTGCCAGCAGCCCCTGGGGGGGACAAGAGACCCAGTACTTC.

V gene TRBV10-3 combines with J gene TRBJ2-3, with 10 bases identical to TRBD2. Germline trimming cut 4 bases from V and 0 bases from J; bases unmatched to any gene: 4. CDR1 is ENHRY and CDR2 is SYGVKD in the germline V gene. This CDR3 has 16 amino acids. Here the CDR3 reads CAISGAGGFSTDTQYF. The CDR3 DNA is TGTGCCATCAGTGGAGCGGGGGGGTTTAGCACAGATACGCAGTATTTT.

This chain uses TRBV19 with TRBJ1-4, with 8 positions matching TRBD1. Per germline, CDR1 LNHDA and CDR2 SQIVND (reference sequence). The CDR3 is 14 amino acids. The V gene end was trimmed by 3 bases and the J gene end by 8 bases; junction bases not matched to a gene: 5. The CDR3 coding sequence is TGTGCCAGTAGTATGTGGGACAGGAGAGAAAAACTGTTTTTT. It codes for CASSMWDRREKLFF.

This sequence joins TRBV11-2 and TRBJ2-5, with D possibly being TRBD2 (6 bases). The CDR3 sequence is 13 residues long. Germline lookup yields CDR1 SGHAT and CDR2 FQNNGV. The germline V and J ends were trimmed by 8 bases and 3 bases, with 13 bases remaining between them. This CDR3 reads CASRGGEEETQYF. The DNA for the CDR3 is TGTGCCAGCCGCGGCGGGGAGGAAGAGACCCAGTACTTC.

This sequence joins TRBV20-1 and TRBJ2-1; TRBD2 aligns across 8 bases. V gave up 3 bases and J gave up 7 bases; unmatched junction bases: 8. CDR1 and CDR2 from the germline V gene are DFQATT and SNEGSKA (reference sequence). The CDR3 has 14 amino acids. This CDR3 is CSASLRGARNEQFF. CDR3 DNA sequence: TGCAGTGCTAGTTTGCGGGGGGCCAGAAATGAGCAGTTCTTC.

This clone was seen just once. The rearrangement links TRBV27 to TRBJ1-2; tentative D call: TRBD1 (5 bases). V lost 3 bases, J lost 2 bases, and 10 bases lay in between. This CDR3 contains 14 residues. CDR1 MNHEY and CDR2 SMNVEV come from the germline V gene (reference sequence). The CDR3 coding sequence is TGTGCCAGCAGTTTGTTCGGACAAAACTATGGCTACACCTTC. Its translation: CASSLFGQNYGYTF.

This clone was seen just once. J is TRBJ2-7 and V is TRBV5-6; possibly TRBD2 for D (5 bases). V dropped 1 base and J dropped 3 bases, with 14 bases sitting between them. CDR1 SGHDT and CDR2 YYEEEE come from the germline V gene. This CDR3 contains 15 residues. This CDR3 reads CASSLSGVWGYEQYF. CDR3 DNA: TGTGCCAGCAGCTTGTCCGGGGTTTGGGGCTACGAGCAGTACTTC.

The V and J genes are TRBV18 and TRBJ1-1; tentative D call: TRBD1 (6 bases). The CDR3 runs to 15 residues. Germline-derived CDR1 and CDR2 are KGHSH and LQKENI. V was pared by 0 bases and J by 3 bases, with 11 bases between. The CDR3: CASSPPSRGDTEAFF. Here the CDR3 DNA reads TGTGCCAGCTCACCACCGTCCAGGGGTGACACTGAAGCTTTCTTT.

This rearrangement joins TRBV5-1 to TRBJ2-1, with D unresolved. This CDR3 is built from 15 residues. The germline V and J ends were trimmed by 0 bases and 0 bases, with 7 bases remaining between them. The V gene's germline CDR1 is SGHRS and CDR2 YFSETQ. The CDR3, as DNA: TGCGCCAGCAGCTTGGCGCACGGCTCCTACAATGAGCAGTTCTTC. Its translation: CASSLAHGSYNEQFF.

The chain employs TRBV27 and TRBJ1-1, with a possible D match to TRBD1 (5 bases). The CDR3 contains 15 residues. Germline values: CDR1 MNHEY, CDR2 SMNVEV (reference sequence). Trimming removed 1 base at V and 5 bases at J, with 14 bases between. CDR3 in amino acids: CASSLLGATGTEAFF. Here the CDR3 DNA reads TGTGCCAGCAGTTTATTAGGGGCGACTGGTACTGAAGCTTTCTTT.

The chain links TRBV28 to TRBJ1-5, with a weak D call TRBD1 (6 bases). CDR3 length: 17 residues. V lost 4 bases to trimming and J lost 5 bases, with 21 bases between them. CDR1 MDHEN and CDR2 SYDVKM come from the germline V gene. CDR3: CASSWAGTRRTHQPQHF. CDR3 in DNA: TGTGCCAGCAGTTGGGCAGGGACACGTAGAACTCATCAGCCCCAGCATTTT.

This clone ranks as medium-sized. The CDR3 nucleotides are TGTGCCAGCAGCTTAGGCGCCCCCAATGAGCAGTTCTTC. Translated, it gives CASSLGAPNEQFF. V is TRBV11-3 and J is TRBJ2-1; D remains ambiguous. V gave up 1 base and J gave up 6 bases, with 7 bases separating them. This CDR3 is built from 13 residues. Germline lookup yields CDR1 SGHNT and CDR2 YENEEA.

This clone occurred once. This chain joins TRBV6-5 and TRBJ2-3; possible D gene TRBD2, 6 bases. The V and J ends lost 6 bases and 1 base respectively, with 14 bases between them. The CDR3 extends over 15 amino acids. CDR1 is MNHEY and CDR2 is SVGAGI in the germline V gene. The CDR3 spells CASSGRASGTDTQYF. CDR3 DNA sequence: TGTGCCAGCAGCGGAAGGGCTAGCGGCACAGATACGCAGTATTTT.

The V and J genes are TRBV29-1 and TRBJ2-3; 8 bases map to TRBD1. The trim removed 6 bases at V and 6 bases at J, leaving 5 bases unmatched. The CDR3 runs to 12 residues. Germline values: CDR1 SQVTM, CDR2 ANQGSEA. Written as DNA, the CDR3 is TGCAGCGTGAAGACAGGGGACGATACGCAGTATTTT. Translation gives CSVKTGDDTQYF.

This clone has only one observation. The V and J genes are TRBV3-1 (or the pseudogene TRBV3-2) and TRBJ2-3; D uncertain. Trimming removed 1 base at V and 2 bases at J, with 10 bases between. Germline V CDR1 and CDR2: LGHDT, YNNKEL (reference sequence). There are 15 residues in the CDR3. CDR3: CASSQGPGATDTQYF. The CDR3, as DNA: TGTGCCAGCAGCCAAGGACCGGGTGCCACAGATACGCAGTATTTT.

The chain carries TRBV24-1 and TRBJ2-1; a weak D match, TRBD1 (6 bases). The germline V and J ends were trimmed by 3 bases and 2 bases, with 19 bases remaining between them. The CDR3 runs to 18 residues. Germline V gene data show CDR1 as KGHDR and CDR2 as SFDVKD. The DNA for the CDR3 is TGTGCCACCAGTGATACCACATCCGGGCAGGGGACCTACAATGAGCAGTTCTTC. This encodes CATSDTTSGQGTYNEQFF.

The chain couples TRBV7-9 to TRBJ1-6; TRBD1 matches at 8 bases. Trimming removed 5 bases from V and 3 bases from J; junction bases left unmatched: 6. CDR3 length: 16 amino acids. The germline CDR1 and CDR2 sequences are SEHNR and FQNEAQ (reference sequence). DNA of the CDR3: TGTGCCAGCAGCCTGACTACAGGGGGCTATAATTCACCCCTCCACTTT. Its translation is CASSLTTGGYNSPLHF.

The chain combines TRBV2 with TRBJ1-6, with 9 nucleotides matching TRBD1. Trimming at V came to 5 bases and at J to 7 bases, leaving 3 bases not matched to a gene. In germline, CDR1 is SNHLY, CDR2 FYNNEI. CDR3 length: 14 amino acids. The CDR3: CASSPGTGNSPLHF. The CDR3 DNA reads TGTGCCAGCAGTCCCGGGACAGGGAATTCACCCCTCCACTTT.

The CDR3 spells CASSTGQGLTGELFF. The CDR3 nucleotides read TGCGCCAGCAGCACTGGACAGGGTTTGACCGGGGAGCTGTTTTTT. The rearrangement joins TRBV5-1 to TRBJ2-2; 8 bases match TRBD1. Germline loops: CDR1 SGHRS, CDR2 YFSETQ. The CDR3 totals 15 residues. V lost 4 bases and J lost 5; bases outside the gene matches: 7.

The chain employs TRBV4-1 and TRBJ1-1, with D possibly matching TRBD1 (5 bases). Looked up from germline, CDR1 is MGHRA and CDR2 is YSYEKL. The V end was cut by 5 bases, the J end by 5 bases, with 9 bases between. This CDR3 contains 12 residues. This CDR3 reads CASSAGGTEAFF. The CDR3 DNA sequence: TGCGCCAGCAGCGCCGGGGGGACTGAAGCTTTCTTT.